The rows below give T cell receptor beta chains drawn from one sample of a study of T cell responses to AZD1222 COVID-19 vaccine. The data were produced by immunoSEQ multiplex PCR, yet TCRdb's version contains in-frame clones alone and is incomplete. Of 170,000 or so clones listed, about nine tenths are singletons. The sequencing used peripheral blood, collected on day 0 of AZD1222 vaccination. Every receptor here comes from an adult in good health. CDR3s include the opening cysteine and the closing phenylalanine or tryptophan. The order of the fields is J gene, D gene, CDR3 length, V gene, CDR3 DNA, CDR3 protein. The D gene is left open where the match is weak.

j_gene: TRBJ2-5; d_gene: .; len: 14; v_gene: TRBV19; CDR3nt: TGTGCCAGTAAGGGGGGGGCACTCCAAGAGACCCAGTACTTC; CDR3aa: CASKGGALQETQYF
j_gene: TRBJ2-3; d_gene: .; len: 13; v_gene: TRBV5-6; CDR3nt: TGTGCCAGCAGCTTGACGGGCACAGATACGCAGTATTTT; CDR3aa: CASSLTGTDTQYF
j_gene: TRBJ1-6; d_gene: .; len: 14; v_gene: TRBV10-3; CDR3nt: TGTGCCATCAGTGATGTGCCCAGGGGATCACCCCTCCACTTT; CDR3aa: CAISDVPRGSPLHF
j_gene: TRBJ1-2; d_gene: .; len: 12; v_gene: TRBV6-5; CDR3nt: TGTGCCAGCAGTACTAATATCGGGGGCTACACCTTC; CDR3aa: CASSTNIGGYTF
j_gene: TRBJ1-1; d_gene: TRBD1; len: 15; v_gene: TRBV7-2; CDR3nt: TGTGCCAGCAGCTTAACAGACAGGGTGAACACTGAAGCTTTCTTT; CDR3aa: CASSLTDRVNTEAFF
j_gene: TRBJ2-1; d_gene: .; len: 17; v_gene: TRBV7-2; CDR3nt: TGTGCCAGCAGCTTAGCCTCACTCGTTTTGGGGGACAATGAGCAGTTCTTC; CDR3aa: CASSLASLVLGDNEQFF
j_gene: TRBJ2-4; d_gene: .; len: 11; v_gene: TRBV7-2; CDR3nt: TGTGCCAGCAGCTTAGAAGGGACAAGGTACTTC; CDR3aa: CASSLEGTRYF
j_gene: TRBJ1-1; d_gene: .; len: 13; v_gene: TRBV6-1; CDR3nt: TGTGCCAGCAGTGAGAGGGGACTCACTGAAGCTTTCTTT; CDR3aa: CASSERGLTEAFF
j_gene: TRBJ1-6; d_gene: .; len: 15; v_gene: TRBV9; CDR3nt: TGTGCCAGCAGCGTAGCGGGACAAGATAATTCACCCCTCCACTTT; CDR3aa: CASSVAGQDNSPLHF
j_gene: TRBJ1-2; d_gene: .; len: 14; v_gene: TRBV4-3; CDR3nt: TGCGCCAGCAGCCAAGTGGGGGGGAACTATGGCTACACCTTC; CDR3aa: CASSQVGGNYGYTF
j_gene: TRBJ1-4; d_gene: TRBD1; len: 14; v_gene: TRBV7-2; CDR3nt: TGTGCCAGCAGTTTCAGGGGGCGAGGTGAAAAACTGTTTTTT; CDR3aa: CASSFRGRGEKLFF
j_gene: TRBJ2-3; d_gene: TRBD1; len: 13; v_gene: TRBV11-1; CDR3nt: TGTGCCAGCACCGCCTTCGGGACAGGGGTTTCCACTTTT; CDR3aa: CASTAFGTGVSTF
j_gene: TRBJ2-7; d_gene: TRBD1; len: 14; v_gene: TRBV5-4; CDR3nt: TGTGCCAGCAGCCAGGACAGGGGATCCTACGAGCAGTACTTC; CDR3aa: CASSQDRGSYEQYF
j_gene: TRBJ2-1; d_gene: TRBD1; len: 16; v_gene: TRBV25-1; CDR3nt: TGTGCCAGCAGAGGATCGGTGGGACAGGGGAACAATGAGCAGTTCTTC; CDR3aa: CASRGSVGQGNNEQFF
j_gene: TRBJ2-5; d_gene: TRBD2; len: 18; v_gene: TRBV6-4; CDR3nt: TGTGCCAGCAGTGACTCGCTCCCTCAACTAGCGGGGGAAGAGACCCAGTACTTC; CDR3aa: CASSDSLPQLAGEETQYF
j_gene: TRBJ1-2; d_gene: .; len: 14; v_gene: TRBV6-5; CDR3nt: TGTGCCAGCAGCCCCCAGACATCAGGCTATGGCTACACCTTC; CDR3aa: CASSPQTSGYGYTF
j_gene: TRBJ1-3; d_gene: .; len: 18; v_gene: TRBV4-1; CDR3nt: TGCGCCAGCAGCCAAGAACCGCCTGGGGGTTTAACTGGAAACACCATATATTTT; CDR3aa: CASSQEPPGGLTGNTIYF
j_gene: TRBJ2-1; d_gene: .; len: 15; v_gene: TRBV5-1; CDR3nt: TGCGCCAGCAGCCCCCGGGACAGGACGGGGGGTGAGCAGTTCTTC; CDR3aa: CASSPRDRTGGEQFF
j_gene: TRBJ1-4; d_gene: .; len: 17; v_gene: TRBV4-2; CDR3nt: TGTGCCAGCAGCCAGGACGGGACACCCCCTGGAAATGAAAAACTGTTTTTT; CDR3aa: CASSQDGTPPGNEKLFF
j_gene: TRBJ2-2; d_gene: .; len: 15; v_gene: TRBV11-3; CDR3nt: TGTGCCAGCAGCCCAAGTGGACGGAACACCGGGGAGCTGTTTTTT; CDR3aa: CASSPSGRNTGELFF
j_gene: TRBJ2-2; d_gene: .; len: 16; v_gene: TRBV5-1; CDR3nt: TGCGCCAGCAGCTTGAATGGGCAGGGGAACACCGGGGAGCTGTTTTTT; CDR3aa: CASSLNGQGNTGELFF
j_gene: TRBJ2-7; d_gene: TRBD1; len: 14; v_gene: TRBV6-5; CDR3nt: TGTGCCAGCAGGCATCCGGGACAGCCCTACGAGCAGTACTTC; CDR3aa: CASRHPGQPYEQYF